These 13 T cell receptor beta chains originate from one sample sequenced in a study of OX40 agonist ivuxolimab in advanced cancers. Sequenced by immunoSEQ multiplex PCR; TCRdb stores in-frame clones only, minus some. The data show roughly 22,000 clones, 86% seen once. The source material was CD4+ or CD8+ T cells sorted from blood, sampled in a trial of the OX40 agonist ivuxolimab. The receptor set was obtained from an adult with an advanced solid tumor such as melanoma, head and neck, liver or kidney cancer.

The chain combines TRBV7-9 with TRBJ2-1; D is unresolved. The germline CDR1 and CDR2 sequences are SEHNR and FQNEAQ (reference sequence). Trimming removed 1 base at V and 5 bases at J, with 3 bases between. This CDR3 spans 12 amino acids. CDR3: CASSLVDNEQFF. For the CDR3, the DNA is TGTGCCAGCAGCTTAGTCGACAATGAGCAGTTCTTC.

The chain carries TRBV5-6 and TRBJ1-1; TRBD1 agrees at 8 bases. This CDR3 contains 14 residues. From germline, CDR1 is SGHDT and CDR2 YYEEEE. Trimming cost V 2 bases and J 3 bases; bases outside gene matches: 3. The CDR3 region has the DNA TGTGCCAGCAGCTTCCCGACAGGGGACACTGAAGCTTTCTTT. Translation gives CASSFPTGDTEAFF.

The V and J genes are TRBV15 and TRBJ2-5; 7 bases match TRBD1. The CDR3 covers 15 residues. In germline, CDR1 is LNHNV, CDR2 YYDKDF (reference sequence). J lost 2 bases, V lost 1 base, and 4 bases had no gene match. CDR3 residues: CATSRGTGLQETQYF. The CDR3 DNA is TGTGCCACCAGCAGAGGGACAGGACTGCAAGAGACCCAGTACTTC.

The rearrangement joins TRBV2 to TRBJ2-7, with D unresolved. Germline CDR1 is SNHLY and CDR2 is FYNNEI. The germline V and J ends were trimmed by 0 bases and 4 bases, with 25 bases remaining between them. This CDR3 region has 19 residues. CDR3 bases: TGTGCCAGCAGTGAAGCCCGGTTCTTGGAATCCCTCTATAAGTACGAGCAGTACTTC. Encoded protein: CASSEARFLESLYKYEQYF.

The chain employs TRBV4-1 and TRBJ2-1; 7 bases agree with TRBD1. Trimming removed 3 bases from V and 5 bases from J; junction bases left unmatched: 1. This CDR3 spans 13 amino acids. Germline CDR1 and CDR2: MGHRA and YSYEKL. For the CDR3, the DNA is TGCGCCAGCAGCCAGGGGACAGACAATGAGCAGTTCTTC. This sequence encodes CASSQGTDNEQFF.

The J gene is TRBJ2-3, the V gene TRBV27, with TRBD1 matching 9 bases. This CDR3 has 14 residues. Germline V gene sequence: CDR1 MNHEY, CDR2 SMNVEV (reference sequence). Trimming removed 5 bases from V and 3 bases from J; junction bases left unmatched: 3. The chain's CDR3 is CASSATGGTDTQYF. DNA of the CDR3: TGTGCCAGCAGTGCGACAGGGGGGACAGATACGCAGTATTTT.

This clone was recorded once. V gene TRBV7-8 combines with J gene TRBJ2-1, with D uncertain. The V gene's germline CDR1 is SGHVS and CDR2 FQNEAQ. The CDR3 has 14 residues. Trimming took off 1 base at V and 1 base at J, with 5 bases between the two ends. Here the CDR3 DNA reads TGTGCCAGCAGCTTAGTCGGGTCCTACAATGAGCAGTTCTTC. Translation: CASSLVGSYNEQFF. Looking up the rest from reference TRBV7-8 and TRBJ2-1 gives the full variable domain: GAGVSQSPRYKVAKRGQDVALRCDPISGHVSLFWYQQALGQGPEFLTYFQNEAQLDKSGLPSDRFFAERPEGSVSTLKIQRTQQEDSAVYLCASSLVGSYNEQFFGPGTRLTVL.

This clone was picked up one time. The CDR3 coding sequence is TGTGCCAGCAGTTCCCCCGTCTGGGCAGCTAATGCACTCTCTGGAAACACCATATATTTT. Its translation: CASSSPVWAANALSGNTIYF. The chain combines TRBV28 with TRBJ1-3; D call uncertain. The germline V and J ends were trimmed by 4 bases and 0 bases, with 25 bases remaining between them. Germline CDR1 and CDR2: MDHEN and SYDVKM. The CDR3 runs 20 residues.

The rearrangement joins TRBV7-9 to TRBJ2-7; D may match TRBD1 or TRBD2 (5 bases each). Germline V lookup: CDR1 SEHNR, CDR2 FQNEAQ (reference sequence). Trimming left V 6 bases short and J 5 bases short, with 11 bases between. The CDR3 sequence is 12 residues long. CDR3 in DNA: TGTGCCAGCAGTGAGGGGAAGCACGAGCAGTACTTC. Its protein product is CASSEGKHEQYF.

The J gene is TRBJ2-7, the V gene TRBV6-6, with TRBD2 matching 7 bases. Germline CDR1 is MNHNY and CDR2 is SVGAGI (reference sequence). This CDR3 has 14 residues. V lost 3 bases, J lost 3 bases, and 5 bases stayed unmatched. The CDR3 sequence is CASSYRGGSYEQYF. The CDR3 DNA is TGTGCCAGCAGTTATCGGGGCGGGAGCTACGAGCAGTACTTC.

The rearrangement uses TRBV12-2 and TRBJ1-2; no check of the table's D call, TRBD1, against the DNA was made. TRBV12-2 is a pseudogene. The CDR3 spans 16 residues. The CDR3 sequence: CASRFFRDISNYGYTF. The CDR3 DNA follows: TGTGCAAGTCGCTTTTTTCGGGACATCTCGAACTATGGCTACACCTTC.

This chain links TRBV13 with TRBJ1-5; D possibly corresponds to TRBD1 (6 bases). Germline lookup yields CDR1 PRHDT and CDR2 FYEKMQ (reference sequence). The V end lost 2 bases, the J end lost 1 base, and 6 bases lay between the germline ends. This CDR3 region has 14 residues. The CDR3, as DNA: TGTGCCAGCAGCTTACAGGGGAGCAATCAGCCCCAGCATTTT. This codes for CASSLQGSNQPQHF.

In regard to this clone: Germline is not matched at one junction end, which may reflect a read error. V is TRBV6-5 and J is TRBJ1-2; D may be TRBD1 (5 bases). CDR1 is MNHEY, CDR2 SVGAGI, per germline. CDR3 length equals 12 residues. Written as DNA, the CDR3 is TGTGCCAGCAGTTACGGGACGACCGAGTTTATCTTC. Translating it yields CASSYGTTEFIF.